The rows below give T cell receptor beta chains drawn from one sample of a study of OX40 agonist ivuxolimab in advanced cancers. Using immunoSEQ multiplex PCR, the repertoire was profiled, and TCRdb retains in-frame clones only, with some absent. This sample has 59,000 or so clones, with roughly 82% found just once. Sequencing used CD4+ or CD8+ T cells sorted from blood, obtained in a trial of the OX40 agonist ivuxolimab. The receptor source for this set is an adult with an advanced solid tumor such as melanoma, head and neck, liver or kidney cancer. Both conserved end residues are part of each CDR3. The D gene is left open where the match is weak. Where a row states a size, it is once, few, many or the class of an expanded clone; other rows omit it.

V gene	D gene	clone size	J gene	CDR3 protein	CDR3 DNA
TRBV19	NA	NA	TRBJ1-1	CASSYWRGTEAFF	TGTGCCAGTAGTTACTGGAGGGGGACTGAAGCTTTCTTT
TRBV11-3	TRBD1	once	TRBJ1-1	CASNNPGQGEAFF	TGTGCCAGCAATAACCCGGGACAGGGTGAAGCTTTCTTT
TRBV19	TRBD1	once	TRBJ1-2	CASRMTGADYGYTF	TGTGCCAGTCGAATGACAGGGGCAGACTATGGCTACACCTTC
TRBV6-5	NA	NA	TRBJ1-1	CASSYGRTNTEAFF	TGTGCCAGCAGTTATGGCAGAACCAACACTGAAGCTTTCTTT
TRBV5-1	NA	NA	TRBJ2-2	CASSSGQRNTGELFF	TGCGCCAGCAGCTCCGGACAGCGAAACACCGGGGAGCTGTTTTTT
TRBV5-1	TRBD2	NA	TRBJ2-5	CASSLRTSGLRETQYF	TGCGCCAGCAGCCTCAGGACTAGCGGGCTGCGGGAGACCCAGTACTTC
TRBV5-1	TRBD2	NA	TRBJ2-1	CASSGTGGYNEQFF	TGCGCCAGCAGCGGGACGGGAGGTTACAATGAGCAGTTCTTC
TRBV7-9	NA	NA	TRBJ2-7	CASSLGDPGPYEQYF	TGTGCCAGCAGCTTAGGGGACCCCGGCCCCTACGAGCAGTACTTC
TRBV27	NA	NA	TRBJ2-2	CASSMGGGELFF	TGTGCCAGCAGTATGGGTGGCGGGGAGCTGTTTTTT
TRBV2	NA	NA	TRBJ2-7	CASKLAVVTYEQYF	TGTGCCAGCAAACTAGCTGTAGTAACCTACGAGCAGTACTTC
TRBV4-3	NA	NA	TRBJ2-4	CASSQEAQGIKNIQYF	TGCGCCAGCAGCCAAGAGGCCCAGGGGATTAAAAACATTCAGTACTTC
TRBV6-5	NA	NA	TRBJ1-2	CASRPRQAHYGYTF	TGTGCCAGCAGACCCAGACAGGCTCACTATGGCTACACCTTC
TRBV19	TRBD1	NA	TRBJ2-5	CASSEWTGGKETQYF	TGTGCCAGTAGTGAATGGACAGGGGGCAAAGAGACCCAGTACTTC
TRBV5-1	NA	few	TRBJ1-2	CASSLVSGGGVEYGYTF	TGCGCCAGCAGCTTGGTTTCCGGGGGCGGAGTGGAATATGGCTACACCTTC
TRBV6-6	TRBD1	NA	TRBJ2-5	CASSYATGISETQYF	TGTGCCAGCAGTTACGCGACAGGGATTAGCGAGACCCAGTACTTC
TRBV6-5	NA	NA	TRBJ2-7	CASSYSSWQGEQYF	TGTGCCAGCAGTTACTCGTCGTGGCAGGGCGAGCAGTACTTC